This T cell receptor (beta chain) was sequenced in a study of shared clonotypes between healthy human individuals. Study-wide points: With few donors, the genetic and exposure-history diversity represented was limited. In a few donors, about 5% of naive CD4 clonotypes appeared in common. Generation probability values for non-shared clonotypes were lower than those for clonotypes shared by all four donors.

The naive CD8 fraction comprised CD45RO-negative cells positively selected for CCR7 and excluded terminally differentiated effector memory CD45RA+ cells. All of the donors resided in Nashville, Tennessee, and each was a Caucasian adult. Worth noting for this clone: Its antigen is unknown. This sample includes further DNA sequences coding for the same CDR3.

CDR1 SGHTA and CDR2 FQGNSA come from the germline V gene. Trimming removed 3 bases from V and 3 bases from J; junction bases left unmatched: 5. CDR3 length: 14 residues. Generated by immunoSEQ multiplex PCR, the TCRdb table keeps only in-frame clones and is missing some. The sample records about 2.2 million clones, around 93% being singletons. Sequencing was done on a sample of naive CD8+ T cells from PBMCs. The TCR was taken from a young man in good health. Some clones in this sample may be carry-over from other donors' samples. V gene TRBV7-2 combines with J gene TRBJ2-7; TRBD2 aligns across 7 bases. CDR3 sequence (DNA): TGTGCCAGCAGCTTTGCGGGCGGGAGCTACGAGCAGTACTTC. Its protein is CASSFAGGSYEQYF.